A single sample gave rise to the 15 T cell receptor beta chains below, sequenced in a study of CXCR3-negative and CXCR3-positive naive CD8 T cells. The TRB libraries of cDNA were built by UMI-labeled 5' RACE. TCRdb reprocessed the 5' RACE reads and reports one entry per CDR3 protein, with no DNA. Here the sample table reports 50,000 to 65,000 distinct CDR3 sequences. The sample taken for sequencing was naive CXCR3- CD8+ T cells from blood. Subset reported: CD45RO-CCR7+CD27+CD95- naive CD8+ T cells lacking CXCR3 (TNR3-). The receptors stem from a human donor in good health. Some clones in this sample may be carry-over from other donors' samples.

The chain recombines TRBV18 with TRBJ2-7; TCRdb indicates TRBD1, and absent DNA this call remains unverified. This CDR3 comprises 16 residues. Germline lookup yields CDR1 KGHSH and CDR2 LQKENI. This CDR3 reads CASSPADRAGSYEQYF.

This chain connects TRBV12-3 or TRBV12-4 to TRBJ1-1. This CDR3 has 14 residues. CDR3 protein: CASSLNGLATEAFF.

V usage is TRBV12-3 or TRBV12-4 and J usage is TRBJ1-1. The CDR3 is 13 amino acids. The CDR3 spells CASSLWGTPEAFF.

CDR3 residues: CASSVEGTSVNEQFF. The gene calls are TRBV9 and TRBJ2-1; TCRdb's D call, TRBD2, is unchecked because there is no DNA. Germline-derived CDR1 and CDR2 are SGDLS and YYNGEE. The CDR3 has 15 amino acids.

The chain has TRBV28 and TRBJ2-1; TCRdb's D call of TRBD1 is untestable without DNA. Germline V gives CDR1 MDHEN, CDR2 SYDVKM. CDR3 length: 17 residues. CDR3 protein: CASSLREGRARGNEQFF.

The genes are TRBV28 and TRBJ2-1. The CDR3 is 14 residues long. Germline CDR1 and CDR2: MDHEN and SYDVKM. The CDR3 sequence is CASSSYSSYNEQFF.

The V gene is TRBV7-2, the J gene TRBJ1-1. The germline V gene has CDR1 SGHTA and CDR2 FQGNSA. The CDR3 spans 13 residues. CDR3 in amino acids: CASSSSRQTEAFF.

The chain uses TRBV27 and TRBJ2-3; the D gene TCRdb calls, TRBD2, cannot be checked with no DNA. The CDR3 extends over 21 amino acids. Looked up from germline, CDR1 is MNHEY and CDR2 is SMNVEV (reference sequence). The CDR3 protein is CASSLYPPGLAGDSSRDTQYF.

The chain's CDR3 is CASSFDPRDTYTF. This chain connects TRBV12-3 or TRBV12-4 to TRBJ1-2. This CDR3 has 13 residues.

This chain uses TRBV19 with TRBJ2-2; TCRdb outputs TRBD1, but without DNA this stays unchecked. CDR3 length equals 15 residues. Germline V lookup: CDR1 LNHDA, CDR2 SQIVND (reference sequence). This CDR3 reads CASSSGTGGTGELFF.

This chain connects TRBV6-4 to TRBJ2-3; TCRdb picks TRBD2, but there is no DNA to check that call. Germline CDR1 and CDR2: MRHNA and SNTAGT. The CDR3 is 15 amino acids. CDR3 in amino acids: CASKETSGSTDTQYF.

The genes are TRBV20-1 and TRBJ2-1; TCRdb picks TRBD2, but there is no DNA to check that call. Germline V gene sequence: CDR1 DFQATT, CDR2 SNEGSKA (reference sequence). The CDR3 is made up of 12 amino acids. The CDR3 region is CSASTRVGEQFF.

The chain couples TRBV4-3 to TRBJ2-3; the TRBD1 assignment by TCRdb is unverifiable without DNA. CDR1 LGHNA and CDR2 YSLEER come from the germline V gene. The CDR3 spans 16 residues. The CDR3 is CASSQDPGLGADTQYF.

This sequence joins TRBV28 and TRBJ2-7; TCRdb's D call of TRBD2 is untestable without DNA. This CDR3 is 14 amino acids long. From germline, CDR1 is MDHEN and CDR2 SYDVKM. CDR3 residues: CASSWRTRPYEQYF.

Here the CDR3 reads CASSPPRAKNIQYF. This chain connects TRBV3-1 to TRBJ2-4; the TCRdb D gene call, TRBD1, has no DNA to confirm it. The CDR3 totals 14 residues. Germline V CDR1 and CDR2: LGHDT, YNNKEL (reference sequence). The full variable domain, rest sourced from reference TRBV3-1 and TRBJ2-4, is DTAVSQTPKYLVTQMGNDKSIKCEQNLGHDTMYWYKQDSKKFLKIMFSYNNKELIINETVPNRFSPKSPDKAHLNLHINSLELGDSAVYFCASSPPRAKNIQYFGAGTRLSVL.